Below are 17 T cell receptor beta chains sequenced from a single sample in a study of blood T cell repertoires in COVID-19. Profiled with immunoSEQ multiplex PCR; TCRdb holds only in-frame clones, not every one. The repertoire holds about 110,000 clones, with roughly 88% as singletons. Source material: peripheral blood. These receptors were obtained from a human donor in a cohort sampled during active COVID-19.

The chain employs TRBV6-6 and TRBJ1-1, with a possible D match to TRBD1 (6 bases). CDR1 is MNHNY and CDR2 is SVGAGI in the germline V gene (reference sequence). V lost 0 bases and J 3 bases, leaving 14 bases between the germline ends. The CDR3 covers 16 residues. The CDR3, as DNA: TGTGCCAGCAGTTACTCTCTGGACAGACTTTACACTGAAGCTTTCTTT. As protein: CASSYSLDRLYTEAFF.

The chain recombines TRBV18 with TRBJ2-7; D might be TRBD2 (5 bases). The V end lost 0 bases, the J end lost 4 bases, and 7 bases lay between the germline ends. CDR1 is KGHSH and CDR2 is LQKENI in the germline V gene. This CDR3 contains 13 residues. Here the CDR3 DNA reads TGTGCCAGCTCACCACCGCCGGGATACGAGCAGTACTTC. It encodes CASSPPPGYEQYF.

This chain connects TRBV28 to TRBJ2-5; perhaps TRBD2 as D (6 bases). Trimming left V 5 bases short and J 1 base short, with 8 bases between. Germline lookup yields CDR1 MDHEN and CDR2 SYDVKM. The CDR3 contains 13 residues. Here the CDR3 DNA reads TGTGCCAGCAGTCCTAGCGTCCAAGAGACCCAGTACTTC. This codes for CASSPSVQETQYF.

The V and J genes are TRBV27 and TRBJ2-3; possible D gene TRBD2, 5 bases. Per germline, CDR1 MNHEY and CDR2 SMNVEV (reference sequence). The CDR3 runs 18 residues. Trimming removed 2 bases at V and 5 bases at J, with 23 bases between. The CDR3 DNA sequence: TGTGCCAGCAGTTTACGAGGGAATGGGTTTTCTTCTGGAGATACGCAGTATTTT. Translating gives CASSLRGNGFSSGDTQYF.

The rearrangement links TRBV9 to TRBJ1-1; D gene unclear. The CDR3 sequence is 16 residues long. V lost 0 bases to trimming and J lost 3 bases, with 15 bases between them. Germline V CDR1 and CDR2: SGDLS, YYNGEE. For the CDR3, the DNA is TGTGCCAGCAGCGTAGGGCGGGGAATCCTAGACACTGAAGCTTTCTTT. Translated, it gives CASSVGRGILDTEAFF. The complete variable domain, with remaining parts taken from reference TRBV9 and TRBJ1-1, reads DSGVTQTPKHLITATGQRVTLRCSPRSGDLSVYWYQQSLDQGLQFLIQYYNGEERAKGNILERFSAQQFPDLHSELNLSSLELGDSALYFCASSVGRGILDTEAFFGQGTRLTVV.

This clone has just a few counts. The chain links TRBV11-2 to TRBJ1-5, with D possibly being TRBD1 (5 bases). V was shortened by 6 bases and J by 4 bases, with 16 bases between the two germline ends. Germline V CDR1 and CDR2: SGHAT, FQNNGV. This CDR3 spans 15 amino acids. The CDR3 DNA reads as TGTGCCAGCAGACAGACAGCAACCCCTAATCAGCCCCAGCATTTT. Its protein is CASRQTATPNQPQHF.

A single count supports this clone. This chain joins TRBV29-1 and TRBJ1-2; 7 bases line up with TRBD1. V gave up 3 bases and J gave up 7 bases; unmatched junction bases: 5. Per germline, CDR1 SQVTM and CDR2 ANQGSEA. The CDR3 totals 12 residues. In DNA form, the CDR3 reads TGCAGCGTTGAGACCGACAGGGTTGGCTACACCTTC. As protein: CSVETDRVGYTF.

The CDR3 loop reads CASSLVSDTGELFF. Here the CDR3 DNA reads TGTGCCAGCAGCTTAGTGAGTGACACCGGGGAGCTGTTTTTT. The chain recombines TRBV11-2 with TRBJ2-2; D remains ambiguous. V was pared by 1 base and J by 3 bases, with 6 bases between. CDR1 and CDR2 from the germline V gene are SGHAT and FQNNGV. The CDR3 totals 14 residues.

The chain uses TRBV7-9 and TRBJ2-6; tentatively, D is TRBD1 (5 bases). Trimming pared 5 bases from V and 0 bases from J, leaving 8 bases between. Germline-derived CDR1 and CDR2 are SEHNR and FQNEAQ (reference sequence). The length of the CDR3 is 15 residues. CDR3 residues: CASSRQSSGANVLTF. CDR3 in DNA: TGTGCCAGCAGCCGACAGAGCTCTGGGGCCAACGTCCTGACTTTC.

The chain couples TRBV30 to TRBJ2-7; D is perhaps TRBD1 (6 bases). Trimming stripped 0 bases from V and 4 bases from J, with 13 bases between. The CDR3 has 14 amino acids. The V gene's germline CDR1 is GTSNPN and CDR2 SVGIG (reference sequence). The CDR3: CAWSVARRGYEQYF. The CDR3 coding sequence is TGTGCCTGGAGTGTAGCGCGTAGGGGGTACGAGCAGTACTTC.

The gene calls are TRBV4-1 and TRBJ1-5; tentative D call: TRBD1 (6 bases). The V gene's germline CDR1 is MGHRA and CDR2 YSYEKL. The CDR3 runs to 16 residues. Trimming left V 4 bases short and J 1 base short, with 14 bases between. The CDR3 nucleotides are TGCGCCAGCAGCCGGGGGCAGACGATGAGCAATCAGCCCCAGCATTTT. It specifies CASSRGQTMSNQPQHF.

Here the CDR3 reads CASKAIGGQGGPEAFF. The DNA for the CDR3 is TGTGCCAGCAAGGCTATAGGTGGACAGGGAGGACCTGAAGCTTTCTTT. V gene TRBV2 combines with J gene TRBJ1-1; 8 bases match TRBD1. The CDR3 runs to 16 residues. Trimming at V came to 7 bases and at J to 6 bases, leaving 16 bases not matched to a gene. From germline, CDR1 is SNHLY and CDR2 FYNNEI.

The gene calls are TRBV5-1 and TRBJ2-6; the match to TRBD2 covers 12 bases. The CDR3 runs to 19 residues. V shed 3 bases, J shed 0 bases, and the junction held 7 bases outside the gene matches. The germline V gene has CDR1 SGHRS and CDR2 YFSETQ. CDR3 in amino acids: CASSSWTSGAYSGANVLTF. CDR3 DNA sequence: TGCGCCAGCAGCTCTTGGACTAGCGGGGCTTACTCTGGGGCCAACGTCCTGACTTTC.

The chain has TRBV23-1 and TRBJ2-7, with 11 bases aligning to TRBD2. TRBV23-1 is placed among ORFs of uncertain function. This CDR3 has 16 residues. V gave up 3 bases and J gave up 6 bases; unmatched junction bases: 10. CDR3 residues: CASSQPTSGSPTEQYF. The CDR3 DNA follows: TGCGCCAGCAGTCAGCCCACTAGCGGGAGTCCTACCGAGCAGTACTTC.

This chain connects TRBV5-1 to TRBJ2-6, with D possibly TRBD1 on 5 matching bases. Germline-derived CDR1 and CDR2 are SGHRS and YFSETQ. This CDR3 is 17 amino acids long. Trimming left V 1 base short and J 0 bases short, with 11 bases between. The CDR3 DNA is TGCGCCAGCAGCTTGATGACAGACGGCTCTGGGGCCAACGTCCTGACTTTC. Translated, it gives CASSLMTDGSGANVLTF.

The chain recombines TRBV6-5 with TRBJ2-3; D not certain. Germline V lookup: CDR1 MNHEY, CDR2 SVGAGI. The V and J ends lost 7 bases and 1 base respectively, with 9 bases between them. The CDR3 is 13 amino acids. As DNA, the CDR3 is TGTGCCAGCATGAGCTTTGGCACAGATACGCAGTATTTT. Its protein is CASMSFGTDTQYF.

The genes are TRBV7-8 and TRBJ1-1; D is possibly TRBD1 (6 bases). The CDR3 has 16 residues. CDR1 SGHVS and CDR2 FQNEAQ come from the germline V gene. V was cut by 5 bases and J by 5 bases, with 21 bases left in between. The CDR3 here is CASSTGLNREWTEAFF. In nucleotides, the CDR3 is TGTGCCAGCAGCACCGGGCTTAACAGGGAGTGGACTGAAGCTTTCTTT. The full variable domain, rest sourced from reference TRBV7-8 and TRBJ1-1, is GAGVSQSPRYKVAKRGQDVALRCDPISGHVSLFWYQQALGQGPEFLTYFQNEAQLDKSGLPSDRFFAERPEGSVSTLKIQRTQQEDSAVYLCASSTGLNREWTEAFFGQGTRLTVV.